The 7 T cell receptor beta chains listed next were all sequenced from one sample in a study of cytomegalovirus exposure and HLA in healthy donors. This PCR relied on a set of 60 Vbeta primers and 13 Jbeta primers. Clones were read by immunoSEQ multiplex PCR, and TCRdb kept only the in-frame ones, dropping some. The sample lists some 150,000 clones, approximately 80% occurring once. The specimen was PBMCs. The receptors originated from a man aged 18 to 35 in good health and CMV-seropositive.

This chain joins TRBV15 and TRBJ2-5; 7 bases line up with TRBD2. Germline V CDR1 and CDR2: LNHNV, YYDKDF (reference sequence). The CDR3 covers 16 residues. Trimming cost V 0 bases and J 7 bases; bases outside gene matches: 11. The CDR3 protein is CATSRDGKASGGTQYF. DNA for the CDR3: TGTGCCACCAGCAGAGATGGGAAAGCGTCGGGGGGGACCCAGTACTTC.

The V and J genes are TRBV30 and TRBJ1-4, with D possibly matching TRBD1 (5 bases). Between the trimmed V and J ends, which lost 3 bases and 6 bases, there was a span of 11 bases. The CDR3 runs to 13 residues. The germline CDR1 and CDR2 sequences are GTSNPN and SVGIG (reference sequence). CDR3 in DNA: TGTGCCTGGAGAGGCGACAGTTATGAAAAACTGTTTTTT. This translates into CAWRGDSYEKLFF. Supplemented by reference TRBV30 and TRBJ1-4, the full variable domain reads SQTIHQWPATLVQPVGSPLSLECTVEGTSNPNLYWYRQAAGRGLQLLFYSVGIGQISSEVPQNLSASRPQDRQFILSSKKLLLSDSGFYLCAWRGDSYEKLFFGSGTQLSVL.

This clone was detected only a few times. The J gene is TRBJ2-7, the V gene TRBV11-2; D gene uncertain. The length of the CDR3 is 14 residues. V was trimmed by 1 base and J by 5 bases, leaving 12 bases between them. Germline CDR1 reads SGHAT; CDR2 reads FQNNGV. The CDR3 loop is CASSLAMTLNEQYF. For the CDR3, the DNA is TGTGCCAGCAGCTTAGCCATGACACTCAACGAGCAGTACTTC. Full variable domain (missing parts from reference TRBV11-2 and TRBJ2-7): EAGVAQSPRYKIIEKRQSVAFWCNPISGHATLYWYQQILGQGPKLLIQFQNNGVVDDSQLPKDRFSAERLKGVDSTLKIQPAKLEDSAVYLCASSLAMTLNEQYFGPGTRLTVT.

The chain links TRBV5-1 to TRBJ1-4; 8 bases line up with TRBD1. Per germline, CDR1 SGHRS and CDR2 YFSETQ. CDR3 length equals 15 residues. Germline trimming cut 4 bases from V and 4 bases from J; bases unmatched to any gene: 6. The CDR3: CASSPQGALNEKLFF. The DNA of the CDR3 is TGCGCCAGCAGCCCGCAGGGGGCTCTTAATGAAAAACTGTTTTTT.

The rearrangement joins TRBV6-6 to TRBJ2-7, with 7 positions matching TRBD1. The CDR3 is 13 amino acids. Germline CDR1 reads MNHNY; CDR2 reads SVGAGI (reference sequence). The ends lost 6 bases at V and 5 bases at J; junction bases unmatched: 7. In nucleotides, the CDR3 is TGTGCCAGCAGCAGAAGACAGGGCCACGAGCAGTACTTC. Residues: CASSRRQGHEQYF.

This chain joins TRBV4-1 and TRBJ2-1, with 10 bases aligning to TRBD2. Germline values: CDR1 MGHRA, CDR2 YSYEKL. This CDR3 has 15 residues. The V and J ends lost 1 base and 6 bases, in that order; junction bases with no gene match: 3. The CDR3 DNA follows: TGCGCCAGCAGCCAAGGGACTAGCGGTTCCAATGAGCAGTTCTTC. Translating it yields CASSQGTSGSNEQFF.

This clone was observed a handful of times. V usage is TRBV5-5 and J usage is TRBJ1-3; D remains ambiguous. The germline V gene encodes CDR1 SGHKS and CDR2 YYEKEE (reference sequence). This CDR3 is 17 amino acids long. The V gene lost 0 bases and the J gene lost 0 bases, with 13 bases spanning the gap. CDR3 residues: CASSLVLDFPSGNTIYF. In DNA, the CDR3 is TGTGCCAGCAGCTTGGTCCTGGACTTTCCCTCTGGAAACACCATATATTTT.